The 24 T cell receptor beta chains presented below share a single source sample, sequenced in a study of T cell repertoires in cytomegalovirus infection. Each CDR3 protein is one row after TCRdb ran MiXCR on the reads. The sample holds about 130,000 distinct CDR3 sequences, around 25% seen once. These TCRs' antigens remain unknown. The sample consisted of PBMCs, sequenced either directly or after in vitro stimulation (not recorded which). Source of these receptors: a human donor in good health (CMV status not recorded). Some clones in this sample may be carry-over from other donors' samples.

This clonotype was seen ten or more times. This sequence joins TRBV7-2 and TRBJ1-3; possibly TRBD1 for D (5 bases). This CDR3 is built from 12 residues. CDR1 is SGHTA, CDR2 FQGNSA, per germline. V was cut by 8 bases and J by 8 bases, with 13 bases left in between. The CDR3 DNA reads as TGTGCCAGCGGACACCCCCCAGACACCATATATTTT. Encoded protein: CASGHPPDTIYF.

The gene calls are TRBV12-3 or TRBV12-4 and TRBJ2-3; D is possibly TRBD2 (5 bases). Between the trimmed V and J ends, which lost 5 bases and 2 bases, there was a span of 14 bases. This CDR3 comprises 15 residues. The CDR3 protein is CASSTVRGDTDTQYF. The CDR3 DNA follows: TGTGCCAGCAGTACGGTCCGGGGAGACACAGATACGCAGTATTTT.

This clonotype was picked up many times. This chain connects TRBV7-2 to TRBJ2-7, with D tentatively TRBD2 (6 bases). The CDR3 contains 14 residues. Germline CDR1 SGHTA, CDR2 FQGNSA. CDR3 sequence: CVTETIGGVNEQYV. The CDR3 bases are TGTGTAACCGAGACAATCGGGGGAGTAAACGAGCAGTACGTC.

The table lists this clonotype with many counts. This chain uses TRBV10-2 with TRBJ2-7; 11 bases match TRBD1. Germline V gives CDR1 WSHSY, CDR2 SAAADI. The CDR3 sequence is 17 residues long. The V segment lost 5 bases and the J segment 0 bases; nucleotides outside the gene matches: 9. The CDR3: CASSHPTGTGGSYEQYV. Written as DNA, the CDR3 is TGCGCCAGCAGTCACCCAACAGGGACAGGGGGCTCCTACGAGCAGTACGTC.

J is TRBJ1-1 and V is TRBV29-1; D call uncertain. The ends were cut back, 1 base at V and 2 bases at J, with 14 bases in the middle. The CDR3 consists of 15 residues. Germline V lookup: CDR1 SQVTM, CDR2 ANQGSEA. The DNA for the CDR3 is TGCAGCGTTGAAGGACCCGGGAACTTTAACACTGAAGCTTTCTTT. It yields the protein CSVEGPGNFNTEAFF.

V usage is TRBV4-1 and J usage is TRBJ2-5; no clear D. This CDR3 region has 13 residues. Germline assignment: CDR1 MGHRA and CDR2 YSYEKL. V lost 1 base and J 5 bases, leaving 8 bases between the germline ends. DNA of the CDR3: TGCGCCAGCAGCCAAGCCCCAGTCGAGACCCAGTACTTC. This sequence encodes CASSQAPVETQYF.

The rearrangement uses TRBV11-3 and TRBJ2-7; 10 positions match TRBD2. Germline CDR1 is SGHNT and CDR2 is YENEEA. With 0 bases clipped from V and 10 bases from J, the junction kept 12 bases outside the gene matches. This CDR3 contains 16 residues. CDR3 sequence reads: CASSLDKSGSGRFQYV. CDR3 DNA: TGTGCCAGCAGCTTAGATAAGTCGGGTAGCGGGAGGTTCCAGTACGTC.

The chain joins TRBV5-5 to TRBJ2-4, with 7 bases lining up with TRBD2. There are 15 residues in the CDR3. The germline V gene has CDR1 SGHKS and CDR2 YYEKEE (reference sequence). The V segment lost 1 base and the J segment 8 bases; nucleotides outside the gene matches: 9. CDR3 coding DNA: TGTGCCAGCAGCTTGAAGGTGGGAGGGGTAGACATTCAGTACTTC. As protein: CASSLKVGGVDIQYF.

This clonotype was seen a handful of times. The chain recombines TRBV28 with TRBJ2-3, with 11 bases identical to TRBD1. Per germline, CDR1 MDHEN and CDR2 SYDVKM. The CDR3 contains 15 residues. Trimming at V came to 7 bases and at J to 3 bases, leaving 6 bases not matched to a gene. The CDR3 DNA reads TGTGCCAGCATGTCGGGACAGGGGGGAACAGATACGCAGTATTTT. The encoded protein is CASMSGQGGTDTQYF.

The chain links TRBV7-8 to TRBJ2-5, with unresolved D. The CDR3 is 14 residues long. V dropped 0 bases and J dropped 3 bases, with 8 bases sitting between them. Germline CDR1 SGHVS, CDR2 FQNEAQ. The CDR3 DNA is TGTGCCAGCAGCTTAGCTGGCAGAGAAGAGACCCAGTACTTC. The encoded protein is CASSLAGREETQYF.

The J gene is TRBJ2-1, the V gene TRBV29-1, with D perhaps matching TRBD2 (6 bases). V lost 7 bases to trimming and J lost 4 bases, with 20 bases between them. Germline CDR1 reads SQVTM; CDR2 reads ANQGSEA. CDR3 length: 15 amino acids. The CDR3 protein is CSAHSLRERYNEQFF. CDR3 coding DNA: TGCAGCGCCCACTCCCTACGGGAGCGGTACAATGAGCAGTTCTTC.

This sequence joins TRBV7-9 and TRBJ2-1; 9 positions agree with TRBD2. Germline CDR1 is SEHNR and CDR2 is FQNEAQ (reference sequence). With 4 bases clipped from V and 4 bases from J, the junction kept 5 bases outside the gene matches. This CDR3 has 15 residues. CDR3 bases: TGTGCCAGCAGCTCGACTAGCGGAACTTACAATGAGCAGTTCTTC. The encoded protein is CASSSTSGTYNEQFF.

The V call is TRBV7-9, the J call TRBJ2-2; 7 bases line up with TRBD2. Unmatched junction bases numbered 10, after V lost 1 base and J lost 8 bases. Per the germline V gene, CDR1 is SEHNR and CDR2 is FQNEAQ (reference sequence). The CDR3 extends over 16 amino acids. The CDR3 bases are TGTGCCAGCAGCTTAGTTGGCGGGAGCCGTGCGGGGGAGCTGTTTTTT. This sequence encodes CASSLVGGSRAGELFF.

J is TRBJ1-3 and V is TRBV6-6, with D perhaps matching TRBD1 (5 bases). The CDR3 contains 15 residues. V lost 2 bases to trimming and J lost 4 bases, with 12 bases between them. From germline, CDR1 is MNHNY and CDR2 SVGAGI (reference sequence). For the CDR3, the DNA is TGTGCCAGCAGTTACGGATCAGGGTTAGGAAACACCATATATTTT. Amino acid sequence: CASSYGSGLGNTIYF.

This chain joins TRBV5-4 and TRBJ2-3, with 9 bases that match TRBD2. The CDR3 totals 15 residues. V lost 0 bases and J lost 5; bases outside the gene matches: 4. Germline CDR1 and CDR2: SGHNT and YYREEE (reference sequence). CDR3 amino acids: CASSLGGGRGDTQYF. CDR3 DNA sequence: TGTGCCAGCAGCTTGGGGGGCGGGAGGGGAGATACGCAGTATTTT. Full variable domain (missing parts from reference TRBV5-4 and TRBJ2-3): ETGVTQSPTHLIKTRGQQVTLRCSSQSGHNTVSWYQQALGQGPQFIFQYYREEENGRGNFPPRFSGLQFPNYSSELNVNALELDDSALYLCASSLGGGRGDTQYFGPGTRLTVL.

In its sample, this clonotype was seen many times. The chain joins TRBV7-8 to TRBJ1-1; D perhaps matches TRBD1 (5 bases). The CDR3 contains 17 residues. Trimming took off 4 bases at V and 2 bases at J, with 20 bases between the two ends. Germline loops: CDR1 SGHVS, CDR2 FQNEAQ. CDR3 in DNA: TGTGCCAGCAGCTCGCGACCCGGGGCCTCGGGAAACACTGAAGCTTTCTTT. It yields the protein CASSSRPGASGNTEAFF.

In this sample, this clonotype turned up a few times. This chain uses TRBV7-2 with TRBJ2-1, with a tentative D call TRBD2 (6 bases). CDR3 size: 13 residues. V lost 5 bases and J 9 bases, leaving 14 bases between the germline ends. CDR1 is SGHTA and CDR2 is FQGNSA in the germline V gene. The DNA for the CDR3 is TGTGCCAGCAGCCGTCAGCGGGCCACTGAGCAGTTCTTC. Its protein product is CASSRQRATEQFF.

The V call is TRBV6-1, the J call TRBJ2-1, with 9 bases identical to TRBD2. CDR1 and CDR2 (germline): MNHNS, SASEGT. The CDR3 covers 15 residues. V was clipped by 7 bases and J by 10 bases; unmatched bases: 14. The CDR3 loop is CASTAPHQRGEEQFF. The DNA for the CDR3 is TGTGCCAGCACCGCCCCCCACCAGCGGGGGGAAGAGCAGTTCTTC.

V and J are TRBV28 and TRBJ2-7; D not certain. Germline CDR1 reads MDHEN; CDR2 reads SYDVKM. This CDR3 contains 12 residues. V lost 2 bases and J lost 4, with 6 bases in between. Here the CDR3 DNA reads TGTGCCAGCAGTTTAAGAGGTTACGAGCAGTACGTC. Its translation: CASSLRGYEQYV.

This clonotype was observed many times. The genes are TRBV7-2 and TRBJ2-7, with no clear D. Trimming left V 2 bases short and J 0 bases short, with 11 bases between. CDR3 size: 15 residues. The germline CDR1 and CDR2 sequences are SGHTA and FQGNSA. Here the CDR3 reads CASSLNGLLSYEQYF. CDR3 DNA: TGTGCCAGCAGCTTAAATGGTCTTCTCTCCTACGAGCAGTACTTC.

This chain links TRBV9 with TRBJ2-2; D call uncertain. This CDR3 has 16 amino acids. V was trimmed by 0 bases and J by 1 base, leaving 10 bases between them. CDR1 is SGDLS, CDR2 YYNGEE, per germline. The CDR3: CASSVAPVGNTGELFF. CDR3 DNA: TGTGCCAGCAGCGTAGCCCCAGTGGGGAACACCGGGGAGCTGTTTTTT.

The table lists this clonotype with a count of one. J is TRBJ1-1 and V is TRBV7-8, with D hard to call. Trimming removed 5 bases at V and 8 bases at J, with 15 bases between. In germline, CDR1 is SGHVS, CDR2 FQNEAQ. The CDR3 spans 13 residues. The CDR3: CASSSVGETEAFF. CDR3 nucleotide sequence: TGTGCCAGCAGCAGTGTCGGGGAGACCGAAGCTTTCTTT.

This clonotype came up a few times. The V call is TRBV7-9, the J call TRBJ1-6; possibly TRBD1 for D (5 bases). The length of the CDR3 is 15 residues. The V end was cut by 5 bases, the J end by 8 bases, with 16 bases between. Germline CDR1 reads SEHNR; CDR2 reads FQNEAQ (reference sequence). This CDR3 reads CASSTRDGIDSPLHF. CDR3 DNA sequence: TGTGCCAGCAGCACCCGGGACGGGATAGATTCACCCCTCCACTTT.

This CDR3 is CASTLLAGGVTLRTDTQYF. The CDR3 DNA follows: TGTGCCAGCACGTTGCTAGCGGGAGGGGTTACTTTGAGGACAGATACGCAGTATTTT. The rearrangement uses TRBV6-6 and TRBJ2-3, with 12 nucleotides matching TRBD2. The ends lost 7 bases at V and 3 bases at J; junction bases unmatched: 17. CDR1 and CDR2 from the germline V gene are MNHNY and SVGAGI (reference sequence). CDR3 size: 19 residues.